This T cell receptor (beta chain) was identified in a study of early T cells in non-severe SARS-CoV-2 infection. Regarding the study as a whole: Anti-spike CD8 specificities were favored by VDJdb matching, whose results missed private and CD4 specificities.

Unique molecular identifiers were affixed to single, distinct cDNA molecules. TCRdb called the 5' RACE reads again in MiXCR, with one record for every CDR3 protein. The sample shows tens of thousands of distinct CDR3 sequences, about 10% of them seen only once. In this sample, this clonotype turned up many times. What it binds is not known. The CDR3 loop spans 12 amino acids. The V and J ends lost 7 bases and 4 bases respectively, with 10 bases between them. From germline, CDR1 is SQVTM and CDR2 ANQGSEA. The sequence derives from an adult who was a healthcare worker with PCR-confirmed SARS-CoV-2 infection or an uninfected control (not recorded which). The rearrangement links TRBV29-1 to TRBJ2-2; possible D gene TRBD2, 5 bases. The sample taken for sequencing was whole blood. CDR3 sequence: CSASLSTGELFF. The CDR3 bases are TGCAGCGCTAGCCTGAGCACCGGGGAGCTGTTTTTT.